These 5 T cell receptor beta chains share one sample of origin, sequenced in a study of CD8 T cells in ankylosing spondylitis. The study's findings and limits: One TCR beta motif, made up of several highly homologous variants, appeared characteristic of ankylosing spondylitis blood.

Each CDR3 protein is one row after TCRdb ran MiXCR on the 5' RACE reads. The table includes 450,000 to 550,000 distinct CDR3 sequences, 5.3% detected once. Their antigen targets remain unknown. Specimen: blood, either unsorted or a sorted T cell fraction (not recorded which). The receptor set was obtained from a male donor with ankylosing spondylitis.

This clonotype was picked up a small number of times. This CDR3 reads CASSQAIGRNTEAFF. Here the CDR3 DNA reads TGCGCCAGCAGCCAAGCTATAGGGAGAAACACTGAAGCTTTCTTT. This chain links TRBV4-3 with TRBJ1-1; D unclear. Germline loops: CDR1 LGHNA, CDR2 YSLEER. The CDR3 consists of 15 residues. V lost 1 base and J 2 bases, leaving 11 bases between the germline ends.

Ten or more counts support this clonotype. CDR3 residues: CASSVNNEQFF. DNA of the CDR3: TGTGCCAGCAGTGTCAACAATGAGCAGTTCTTC. The chain carries TRBV6-5 and TRBJ2-1; unclear D gene. The CDR3 runs to 11 residues. Trimming removed 5 bases from V and 5 bases from J, with 4 bases in between. Germline loops: CDR1 MNHEY, CDR2 SVGAGI.

With regard to this clonotype: It may be a read error: a sequence one base away is much more abundant. The rearrangement links TRBV12-3 or TRBV12-4 to TRBJ2-6, with 9 bases identical to TRBD1. Losses at the gene ends were 2 bases for V and 0 bases for J; bases not matched to a gene: 5. The CDR3 contains 18 residues. The CDR3 DNA reads as TGTGCCAGCAGTTTACGCGGGACAGGGTTCTCTGGGGCCAACGTCCTGACTTTC. As protein: CASSLRGTGFSGANVLTF.

There are many counts of this clonotype. The rearrangement joins TRBV7-2 to TRBJ2-3; D is undetermined. Germline CDR1 reads SGHTA; CDR2 reads FQGNSA. The CDR3 contains 12 residues. V lost 4 bases, J lost 10 bases, and 12 bases lay in between. CDR3 loop: CASSYYQQAQYF. For the CDR3, the DNA is TGTGCCAGCAGCTACTACCAGCAGGCGCAGTATTTT.

This clonotype was seen at least ten times. This chain connects TRBV6-5 to TRBJ2-3; 11 bases line up with TRBD2. V lost 2 bases to trimming and J lost 7 bases; unmatched junction nucleotides: 5. CDR3 length: 15 amino acids. The germline CDR1 and CDR2 sequences are MNHEY and SVGAGI. The CDR3 DNA reads as TGTGCCAGCAGTTACACAACTAGCGGGAGTAATACGCAGTATTTT. Amino acid sequence: CASSYTTSGSNTQYF.